Described below is a single T cell receptor beta chain sequence and its context. Its antigen is unknown. Methods described previously were used for bulk TCR libraries, and listed TCR primers were applied. TCRdb recomputed calls from the PCR reads with MiXCR, one row per CDR3 protein. The sample carries around 460,000 distinct CDR3 sequences, roughly 24% recorded once. The sample originates from a study of molecular identifiers for immune sequencing clone quantification. Whole-study results and caveats: Clone sizes that are highly expanded could be underestimated when identical TCR molecules share a barcode. Among effectors, clones above 20 RNA copies held over 98% of molecules; among naive cells, under 1%.

The V end was cut by 2 bases, the J end by 8 bases, with 11 bases between. The CDR3 has 13 residues. Per germline, CDR1 SGHTA and CDR2 FQGNSA. As CD8+CD4-CCR7+CD45RA+ cells, naive CD8 T cells were sorted. The clonotype comes from a human donor in good health. Some libraries in this study had Jurkat cell RNA spiked in. The material sequenced was naive CD8+ T cells from blood, with Jurkat cell RNA spiked in. Described subset: FACS-sorted CD8+CD4-CCR7+CD45RA+ naive T cells. The rearrangement joins TRBV7-2 to TRBJ2-3; D is unresolved. In DNA form, the CDR3 reads TGTGCCAGCAGCTTAATGAACCCAGCTACGCAGTATTTT. This encodes CASSLMNPATQYF.